These 19 T cell receptor beta chains came from one sample sequenced in a study of lymphopenia after photon versus proton radiotherapy. Libraries were prepared by immunoSEQ multiplex PCR; TCRdb keeps only in-frame clonotypes and omits some of them. Of some 45,000 clones in the sample, approximately 82% were seen once. The sample in question was peripheral blood, obtained from a patient treated with proton-based radiotherapy. These receptors were obtained from a woman in her 70s with pancreatic cancer.

The chain links TRBV15 to TRBJ1-2; TRBD1 is a possible D gene (6 bases). The CDR3 consists of 15 residues. V dropped 5 bases and J dropped 0 bases, with 13 bases sitting between them. Per the germline V gene, CDR1 is LNHNV and CDR2 is YYDKDF (reference sequence). In DNA, the CDR3 is TGTGCCACCAGCGGCGACAGGAGCGCTAACTATGGCTACACCTTC. This sequence encodes CATSGDRSANYGYTF.

The V and J genes are TRBV19 and TRBJ2-5; 10 bases are a match to TRBD2. This CDR3 has 14 residues. Germline trimming cut 6 bases from V and 2 bases from J; bases unmatched to any gene: 3. Germline V gene lookup returns CDR1 LNHDA and CDR2 SQIVND (reference sequence). The CDR3 is CASRALAGQETQYF. DNA for the CDR3: TGTGCCAGTAGGGCACTAGCGGGGCAAGAGACCCAGTACTTC.

The chain links TRBV10-1 to TRBJ2-7; TRBD2 is a possible D gene (5 bases). The V end lost 6 bases, the J end lost 0 bases, and 18 bases lay between the germline ends. CDR3 length: 16 residues. Germline-derived CDR1 and CDR2 are WNHNN and SYGVQD (reference sequence). CDR3 protein: CASREPSGESSYEQYF. CDR3 DNA: TGCGCCAGCAGGGAGCCAAGCGGTGAAAGCTCCTACGAGCAGTACTTC.

The rearrangement joins TRBV28 to TRBJ2-7; a possible D gene is TRBD2 (6 bases). CDR1 MDHEN and CDR2 SYDVKM come from the germline V gene. The CDR3 covers 14 residues. V shed 7 bases and J shed 0 bases, with 13 bases lying between them. The CDR3 is CASTAGHTSYEQYF. In DNA form, the CDR3 reads TGTGCCAGCACCGCGGGGCACACCTCCTACGAGCAGTACTTC.

The J gene is TRBJ2-3, the V gene TRBV7-2; D remains unclear. The germline V gene encodes CDR1 SGHTA and CDR2 FQGNSA. Trimming removed 8 bases at V and 1 base at J, with 10 bases between. This CDR3 is 13 amino acids long. CDR3 residues: CASGKWGTDTQYF. The DNA of the CDR3 is TGTGCCAGCGGAAAATGGGGCACAGATACGCAGTATTTT.

For this clone: A read error may produce the germline difference seen at one junction end. The chain couples TRBV7-7 to TRBJ2-3; 14 positions agree with TRBD2. This CDR3 has 16 amino acids. Per the germline V gene, CDR1 is SSHAT and CDR2 is FNYEAQ (reference sequence). The DNA for the CDR3 is TGTGCTAGCAGCCGAGGACTAGCGGGAGGTAGAGATACGCAGTATTTT. Its protein is CASSRGLAGGRDTQYF. Variable domain in full (rest from reference TRBV7-7 and TRBJ2-3): GAGVSQSPRYKVTKRGQDVTLRCDPISSHATLYWYQQALGQGPEFLTYFNYEAQPDKSGLPSDRFSAERPEGSISTLTIQRTEQRDSAMYRCASSRGLAGGRDTQYFGPGTRLTVL.

The rearrangement joins TRBV14 to TRBJ1-6; no clear D gene. The V gene lost 2 bases and the J gene lost 7 bases, with 9 bases spanning the gap. The CDR3 is made up of 14 amino acids. Germline lookup yields CDR1 SGHDN and CDR2 FVKESK. CDR3 region: CASSQLDWNSPLHF. DNA of the CDR3: TGTGCCAGCAGCCAATTAGACTGGAATTCACCCCTCCACTTT.

The rearrangement links TRBV5-6 to TRBJ1-2, with 11 bases aligning to TRBD1. Germline V lookup: CDR1 SGHDT, CDR2 YYEEEE. With 4 bases clipped from V and 5 bases from J, the junction kept 4 bases outside the gene matches. The CDR3 extends over 14 amino acids. The CDR3 spells CASSGDRGSYGYTF. CDR3 nucleotide sequence: TGTGCCAGCAGCGGGGACAGGGGGTCTTATGGCTACACCTTC.

The chain has TRBV6-5 and TRBJ2-7, with D perhaps TRBD1 (5 bases). CDR3 length: 11 amino acids. Deletions cut 11 bases from V and 2 bases from J, with 10 bases between. CDR1 and CDR2 from the germline V gene are MNHEY and SVGAGI. The CDR3 region is CAVDSPYEQYF. The CDR3 nucleotides read TGTGCCGTCGACAGTCCCTACGAGCAGTACTTC.

This clone was observed a few times. This chain connects TRBV5-1 to TRBJ2-1; a possible D gene is TRBD1 (6 bases). Trimming took off 7 bases at V and 5 bases at J, with 16 bases between the two ends. Germline V lookup: CDR1 SGHRS, CDR2 YFSETQ. The CDR3 runs to 14 residues. The CDR3 nucleotides are TGCGCCAGCCGGACCGGGACATCGAACAATGAGCAGTTCTTC. Translated, it gives CASRTGTSNNEQFF.

The chain couples TRBV9 to TRBJ2-3; 9 positions agree with TRBD2. The CDR3 consists of 16 residues. Per the germline V gene, CDR1 is SGDLS and CDR2 is YYNGEE. J was trimmed by 2 bases and V by 3 bases; bases with no gene match: 7. CDR3 sequence (DNA): TGTGCCAGCAGCGGCCGGACTAGCGAGAACACAGATACGCAGTATTTT. This gives the protein CASSGRTSENTDTQYF.

This sequence joins TRBV5-6 and TRBJ2-2, with 11 bases identical to TRBD2. This CDR3 contains 16 residues. After removal of 5 bases from V and 5 bases from J, the junction contained 8 bases not matched to a gene. Germline lookup yields CDR1 SGHDT and CDR2 YYEEEE. CDR3 sequence (DNA): TGTGCCAGCAGTTACGGACTAGCGGGCGGTACCGGGGAGCTGTTTTTT. Its protein product is CASSYGLAGGTGELFF.

This chain links TRBV7-3 with TRBJ2-1; D tentatively fits TRBD1 or TRBD2 (5 bases each). The CDR3 has 16 amino acids. The ends were cut back, 5 bases at V and 3 bases at J, with 17 bases in the middle. Per the germline V gene, CDR1 is SGHTA and CDR2 is FQGTGA. The CDR3 DNA reads TGTGCCAGCAGCCCACAGTCGGGGCCTTTCTACAATGAGCAGTTCTTC. It encodes CASSPQSGPFYNEQFF.

The chain has TRBV6-5 and TRBJ2-7, with 7 bases fitting TRBD2. Per germline, CDR1 MNHEY and CDR2 SVGAGI. V lost 4 bases and J lost 4; bases outside the gene matches: 4. The CDR3 loop spans 13 amino acids. The DNA for the CDR3 is TGTGCCAGCAGTTCTGTTAGCGGGTACGAGCAGTACTTC. Amino acid sequence: CASSSVSGYEQYF.

The chain is built from TRBV7-8 and TRBJ1-2, with D hard to call. This CDR3 is built from 14 residues. The germline CDR1 and CDR2 sequences are SGHVS and FQNEAQ. Trimming took off 5 bases at V and 6 bases at J, with 16 bases between the two ends. The CDR3 is CASSLLREGHGYTF. The CDR3, as DNA: TGTGCCAGCAGCCTCCTGAGGGAGGGCCATGGCTACACCTTC. The full variable domain, completed using reference TRBV7-8 and TRBJ1-2, is GAGVSQSPRYKVAKRGQDVALRCDPISGHVSLFWYQQALGQGPEFLTYFQNEAQLDKSGLPSDRFFAERPEGSVSTLKIQRTQQEDSAVYLCASSLLREGHGYTFGSGTRLTVV.

The chain joins TRBV7-3 to TRBJ1-1; 8 positions agree with TRBD1. Germline loops: CDR1 SGHTA, CDR2 FQGTGA. Trimming at V came to 4 bases and at J to 4 bases, leaving 8 bases not matched to a gene. The CDR3 length is 15 residues. CDR3 bases: TGTGCCAGCAGCTACGGACAGGGAGGAAGCACTGAAGCTTTCTTT. This encodes CASSYGQGGSTEAFF.

The chain has TRBV7-2 and TRBJ1-1, with D possibly TRBD1 on 6 matching bases. The germline gives CDR1 SGHTA, CDR2 FQGNSA. Trimming took 5 bases from V and 7 from J, leaving 17 bases between them. The CDR3 extends over 14 amino acids. CDR3 coding DNA: TGTGCCAGCAGCCCACAGGGTTTGGAGAATGAAGCTTTCTTT. Its protein product is CASSPQGLENEAFF.

This clone was seen once. The chain joins TRBV28 to TRBJ2-2, with 10 bases fitting TRBD2. V lost 2 bases, J lost 0 bases, and 9 bases stayed unmatched. The CDR3 length is 19 residues. Germline V CDR1 and CDR2: MDHEN, SYDVKM. In DNA, the CDR3 is TGTGCCAGCAGTTTACATCTACTAGCGGGAAATCCGAACACCGGGGAGCTGTTTTTT. It encodes CASSLHLLAGNPNTGELFF. Full variable domain (remainder filled in from reference TRBV28 and TRBJ2-2): DVKVTQSSRYLVKRTGEKVFLECVQDMDHENMFWYRQDPGLGLRLIYFSYDVKMKEKGDIPEGYSVSREKKERFSLILESASTNQTSMYLCASSLHLLAGNPNTGELFFGEGSRLTVL.

V and J are TRBV7-3 and TRBJ1-1, with D unclear. Germline V gives CDR1 SGHTA, CDR2 FQGTGA. Trimming took off 3 bases at V and 4 bases at J, with 15 bases between the two ends. The length of the CDR3 is 15 residues. The CDR3 DNA sequence: TGTGCCAGCAGCTTTTTTTGGATTTTGGGCACTGAAGCTTTCTTT. It translates to CASSFFWILGTEAFF.